A selection of T cell receptor beta chains follows, all from one sample in a study of read filtering for tumor transcriptome and immune sequencing. MiXCR was run by TCRdb on the reads, yielding one entry per CDR3 protein. The table shows tens of thousands of distinct CDR3 sequences, with 14% occurring only once. The sample taken for sequencing was a population of CD138-negative cells sorted from bone marrow. The receptors come from a donor at least 40 years old with multiple myeloma. Both conserved end residues are part of each CDR3. D genes are given only for firm matches. A clone size is listed for some rows: how often the clone was seen (once, few, many), or a class if it is expanded.

d_call	v_call	j_call	clone_size	cdr3_nt	cdr3_aa
NA	TRBV5-1	TRBJ1-6	NA	TGCGTCAGCAGCTTGGGTCAGGGTGAAGTCAAGTCACCCCTCCACTTT	CVSSLGQGEVKSPLHF
TRBD1	TRBV4-1	TRBJ1-1	NA	TGCGCCAGCAGCCGAGGACAGGGCCCCACTGAAGCTTTCTTT	CASSRGQGPTEAFF
TRBD1	TRBV11-3	TRBJ2-1	many	TGTGCCAGCAGCCCAGACAGGGGAAATGAGCAGTTCTTC	CASSPDRGNEQFF
TRBD1	TRBV5-1	TRBJ1-2	many	TGCGCCAGCAGCGGGGGGACAGTCCCAGTCGATGGCTACACCTTC	CASSGGTVPVDGYTF
TRBD2	TRBV9	TRBJ2-2	NA	TGTGCCAGCAGCGTAGCTTTAGCGGGAGTTACCGGGGAGCTGTTTTTT	CASSVALAGVTGELFF
NA	TRBV3-1	TRBJ1-5	many	TGTGCCAGCAGCTTAGATGCTGGGGACGGGCAGCCCCAGCATTTT	CASSLDAGDGQPQHF
NA	TRBV6-5	TRBJ1-2	many	TGTGCCAGCACCAACAGGGTGTCTGGCTACACCTTC	CASTNRVSGYTF
TRBD1	TRBV12-3/TRBV12-4	TRBJ2-3	NA	TGTGCCGTGAATTTAGACAGGGGGCTAAATACGCAGTATTTT	CAVNLDRGLNTQYF
NA	TRBV28	TRBJ2-1	many	TGTGCCAGCAGACCCGTCCATCCTTACAATGAGCAGTTCTTC	CASRPVHPYNEQFF
TRBD2	TRBV20-1	TRBJ2-1	many	TGCAGTGCTAGCGGGGGGACCTACAATGAGCAGTTCTTC	CSASGGTYNEQFF
NA	TRBV11-2	TRBJ1-1	NA	TGTGCCAGCAGCTTAAATTCCGGGACCTACGGGGCTGAAGCTTTCTTT	CASSLNSGTYGAEAFF
NA	TRBV20-1	TRBJ2-1	many	TGCAGTGCTAGAGATCCCCAGTTATCAATACGGGAGCAGTTCTTC	CSARDPQLSIREQFF
NA	TRBV20-1	TRBJ2-2	many	TGCAGTGCTAGATATGGGCACGGGGAGCTGTTTTTT	CSARYGHGELFF
TRBD1	TRBV5-6	TRBJ2-7	many	TGTGCCAGCAGCTGGACAGGGTCCTACGAGCAGTACTTC	CASSWTGSYEQYF
NA	TRBV7-2	TRBJ2-3	many	TGTGCCAGCAGCGCGGACCGAAATACAGATACGCAGTATTTT	CASSADRNTDTQYF
TRBD2	TRBV6-5	TRBJ2-7	many	TGTGCCAGCAGCCCGATAAGACTAGCGGGAGGTCTATCGTTGGAGCAGTACTTC	CASSPIRLAGGLSLEQYF
TRBD2	TRBV7-2	TRBJ2-3	NA	TGTGCCAGCAGTTCTCCGGGACTAGCGGGGAAGGATACGCAGTATTTT	CASSSPGLAGKDTQYF
NA	TRBV4-2	TRBJ2-4	many	TGTGCCAGCAGCCAAGCTAGCCAGGGAAACATTCAGTACTTC	CASSQASQGNIQYF
NA	TRBV7-8	TRBJ1-1	many	TGTGCCAGCAGCTTCGAGGGGGATAACACTGAAGCTTTCTTT	CASSFEGDNTEAFF
TRBD2	TRBV29-1	TRBJ2-2	many	TGCAGCGTTGTGGTCGGGGGGGGCGGCACCGGGGAGCTGTTTTTT	CSVVVGGGGTGELFF
TRBD2	TRBV11-2	TRBJ2-4	many	TGTGCCAGCAGCCCTAGCGGGGGAAAAAACATTCAGTACTTC	CASSPSGGKNIQYF
NA	TRBV7-9	TRBJ1-5	many	TGTGCCAGCACCCCCGGTGTTAGGAGCGGCAATCAGCCCCAGCATTTT	CASTPGVRSGNQPQHF
TRBD2	TRBV20-1	TRBJ2-3	many	TGCAGTGCTCGTCCGGGACTAGCGGTAGATACGCAGTATTTT	CSARPGLAVDTQYF
NA	TRBV29-1	TRBJ1-1	many	TGCAGCGTTGTATCGGGGGCGACTGAAGCTTTCTTT	CSVVSGATEAFF